This T cell receptor beta chain was identified in a study of blood T cell repertoires in COVID-19 (dated by TCRdb to the early 2020s). About the investigation overall: Samples from collaborators originated in the United States, Italy and Spain and spanned both the acute and convalescent phases of COVID-19. Subjects who had been exposed to COVID-19, were actively infected with it, or had recovered from it provided the deeply sampled blood TCRbeta repertoires that made up the dataset. HLA class I and class II types, where available, came from metadata supplied by the sample provider rather than from assay-based typing. The prospective study material was composed of cDNA or gDNA derived from T cells, B-cell-depleted T cells, or PBMCs. The sample metadata nearly always contained a de-identified subject ID, COVID-19 status, age in years and sex. The repertoires were released in a freely available public database intended as a resource for research on the immune response to SARS-CoV-2. Samples were obtained from the ongoing ImmuneRACE study (first 160 participants) and from about 1,300 subjects provided by 6 global collaborators.

Taken from the germline V gene (reference sequence), the CDR1 and CDR2 loops are LNHDA and SQIVND. V and J are trimmed by 9 bases and 2 bases, and the gene matches miss 8 bases of the junction. Its CDR3 holds 16 amino acids, cysteine through phenylalanine. Just CDR3 DNA is preserved here, 48 bases in frame from base 1. Study-wide findings and limitations: The quantity of clinical and demographic metadata differed by source and by participant and was supplied without curation.

TCRbeta CDR3 regions were amplified from genomic DNA by means of the immunoSEQ Assay, a bias-controlled multiplex PCR. Per the source publication's procedure: The number of nucleated cells in each sample was estimated from the amplification of reference gene primers within the assay. To quantify the absolute abundance of each unique TCRbeta CDR3 rearrangement, sequence reads were collapsed and filtered. For each sample, productive Simpson clonality was calculated as the square root of Simpson's diversity index over productive rearrangements. The immuneACCESS repertoire file appears here via TCRdb, limited to in-frame rearrangements. These files lack a portion of the clones; in checked studies, under half of the deficit traces to unresolved V genes, and the cause of the others is not known. That table supplies the V and J calls and clone size; D and trimming were determined from the DNA. The sample data list around 300,000 clones, and 70% to 90% of these were observed just once. Roughly 4% of the sample rests with the top ten.

As for this clone: The antigen this receptor binds is unknown. The sample holds no much larger clone one base away, and base qualities are not on file.

The collaborating institutions used their own protocols to collect whole blood in K2EDTA tubes. Collaborator samples were shipped for TCRbeta analysis as frozen whole blood, isolated PBMCs, or DNA extracted from either sample type. The sequencing sample was made of peripheral blood. The sequence is built from TRBV19 and TRBJ1-5; 12 central bases correspond to TRBD1. The TCR originated in a woman aged 45-65 years with active or convalescent COVID-19. The nucleotide sequence is TGTGCCAGCCGGGACAGGGGGCGCGAAGGCAATCAGCCCCAGCATTTT. This gives the protein CASRDRGREGNQPQHF.